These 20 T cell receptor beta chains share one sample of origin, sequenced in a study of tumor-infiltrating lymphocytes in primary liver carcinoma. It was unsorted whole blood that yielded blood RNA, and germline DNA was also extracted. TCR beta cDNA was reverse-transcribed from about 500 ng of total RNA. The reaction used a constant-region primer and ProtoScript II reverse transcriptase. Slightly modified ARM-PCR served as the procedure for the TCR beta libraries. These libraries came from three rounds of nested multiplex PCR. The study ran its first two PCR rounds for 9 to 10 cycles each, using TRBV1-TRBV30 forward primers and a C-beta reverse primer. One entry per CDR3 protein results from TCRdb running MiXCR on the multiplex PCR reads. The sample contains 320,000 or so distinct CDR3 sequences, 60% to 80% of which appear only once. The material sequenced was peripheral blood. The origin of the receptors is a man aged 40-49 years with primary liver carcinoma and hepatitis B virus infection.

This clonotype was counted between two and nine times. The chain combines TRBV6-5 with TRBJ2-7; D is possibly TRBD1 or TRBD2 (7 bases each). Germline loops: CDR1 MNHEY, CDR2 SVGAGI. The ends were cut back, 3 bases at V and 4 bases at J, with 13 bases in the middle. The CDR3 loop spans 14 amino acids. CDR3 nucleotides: TGTGCCAGCAGTTATAGACAGGGAGGGTACGAGCAGTACTTC. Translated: CASSYRQGGYEQYF.

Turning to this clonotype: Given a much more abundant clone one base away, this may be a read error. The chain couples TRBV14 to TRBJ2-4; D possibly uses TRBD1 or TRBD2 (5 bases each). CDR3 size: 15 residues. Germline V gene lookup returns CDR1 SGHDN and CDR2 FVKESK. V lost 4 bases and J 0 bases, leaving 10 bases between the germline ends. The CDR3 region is CASSRGPLAKNIQYF. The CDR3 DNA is TGTGCCAGCAGCCGGGGACCCCTAGCCAAAAACATTCAGTACTTC.

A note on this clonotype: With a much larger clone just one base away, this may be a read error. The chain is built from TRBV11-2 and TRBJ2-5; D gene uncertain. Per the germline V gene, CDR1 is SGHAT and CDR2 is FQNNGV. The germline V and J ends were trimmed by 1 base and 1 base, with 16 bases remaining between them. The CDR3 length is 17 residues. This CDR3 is CASSLGVTFRLQETQYF. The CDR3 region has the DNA TGTGCCAGCAGCTTAGGGGTCACTTTCCGACTCCAAGAGACCCAGTACTTC.

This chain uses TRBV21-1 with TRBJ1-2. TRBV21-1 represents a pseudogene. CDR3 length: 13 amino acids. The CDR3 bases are TGTGTCAGCAGCCCGCGGGGAGGGTATGGCTACACCTTC. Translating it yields CVSSPRGGYGYTF.

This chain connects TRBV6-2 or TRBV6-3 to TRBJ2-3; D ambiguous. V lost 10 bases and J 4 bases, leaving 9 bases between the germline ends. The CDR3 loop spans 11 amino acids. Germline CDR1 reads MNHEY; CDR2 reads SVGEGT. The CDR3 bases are TGTGCCAACACGGTGGCAGATACGCAGTATTTT. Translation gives CANTVADTQYF.

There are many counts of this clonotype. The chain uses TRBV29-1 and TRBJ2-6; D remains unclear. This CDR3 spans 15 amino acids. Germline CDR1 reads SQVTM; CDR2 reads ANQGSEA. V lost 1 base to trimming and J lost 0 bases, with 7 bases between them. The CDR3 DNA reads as TGCAGCGTTGAAGCTACGAGCTCTGGGGCCAACGTCCTGACTTTC. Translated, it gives CSVEATSSGANVLTF.

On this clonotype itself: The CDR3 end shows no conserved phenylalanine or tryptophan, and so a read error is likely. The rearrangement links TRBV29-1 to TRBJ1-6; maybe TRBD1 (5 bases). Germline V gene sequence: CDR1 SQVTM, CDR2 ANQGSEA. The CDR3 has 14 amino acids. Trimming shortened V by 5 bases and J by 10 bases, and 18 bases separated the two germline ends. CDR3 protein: CSVQEGREGSPLHL. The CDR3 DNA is TGCAGCGTTCAGGAGGGCAGGGAAGGATCACCCCTCCACCTT.

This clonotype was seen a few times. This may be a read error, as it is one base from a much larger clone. In DNA, the CDR3 is TGTGCCAGCAGCACACCTACCGCCTCAGGGACCCAGTACTTC. Protein sequence: CASSTPTASGTQYF. This chain joins TRBV5-5 and TRBJ2-5; D ambiguous. V was shortened by 4 bases and J by 7 bases, with 17 bases between the two germline ends. The germline gives CDR1 SGHKS, CDR2 YYEKEE (reference sequence). The length of the CDR3 is 14 residues.

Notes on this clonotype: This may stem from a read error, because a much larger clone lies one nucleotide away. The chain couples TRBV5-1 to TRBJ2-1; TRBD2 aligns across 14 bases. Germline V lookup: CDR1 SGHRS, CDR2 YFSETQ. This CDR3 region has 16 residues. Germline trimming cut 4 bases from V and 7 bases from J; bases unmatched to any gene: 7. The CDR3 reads CASSATTSGRGNEQFF. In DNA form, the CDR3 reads TGCGCCAGCAGCGCTACGACTAGCGGGAGGGGTAATGAGCAGTTCTTC.

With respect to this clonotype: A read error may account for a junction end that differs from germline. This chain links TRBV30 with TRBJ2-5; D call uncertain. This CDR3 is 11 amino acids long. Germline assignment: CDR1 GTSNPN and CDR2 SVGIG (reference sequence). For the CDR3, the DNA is TGTGCCTGGAGCCCTGACGAGACCCAGCACTTC. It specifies CAWSPDETQHF.

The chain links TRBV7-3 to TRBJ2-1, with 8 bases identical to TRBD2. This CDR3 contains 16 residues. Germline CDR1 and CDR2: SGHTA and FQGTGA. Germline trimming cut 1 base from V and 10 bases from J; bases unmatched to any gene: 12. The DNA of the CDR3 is TGTGCCAGCAGCTTAAAACCCCCGGCGGGAGGCGGCGAGCAGTTCTTC. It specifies CASSLKPPAGGGEQFF. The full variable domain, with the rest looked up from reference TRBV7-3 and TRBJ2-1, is GAGVSQTPSNKVTEKGKYVELRCDPISGHTALYWYRQSLGQGPEFLIYFQGTGAADDSGLPNDRFFAVRPEGSVSTLKIQRTERGDSAVYLCASSLKPPAGGGEQFFGPGTRLTVL.

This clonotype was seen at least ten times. As DNA, the CDR3 is TGTGCCAGCACCGTAAAATTAGGACGGACGAAAGAGCAGTTCTTC. It translates to CASTVKLGRTKEQFF. This rearrangement joins TRBV6-1 to TRBJ2-1; the D is unclear. CDR1 and CDR2 (germline): MNHNS, SASEGT. This CDR3 is built from 15 residues. The V end was cut by 7 bases, the J end by 10 bases, with 23 bases between.

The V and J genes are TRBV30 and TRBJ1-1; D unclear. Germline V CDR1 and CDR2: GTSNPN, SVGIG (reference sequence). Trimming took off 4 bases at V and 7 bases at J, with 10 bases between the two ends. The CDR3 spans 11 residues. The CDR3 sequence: CAWTQSYEAFF. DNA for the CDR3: TGTGCCTGGACCCAGAGTTATGAAGCTTTCTTT. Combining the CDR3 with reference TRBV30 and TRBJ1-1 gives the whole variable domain SQTIHQWPATLVQPVGSPLSLECTVEGTSNPNLYWYRQAAGRGLQLLFYSVGIGQISSEVPQNLSASRPQDRQFILSSKKLLLSDSGFYLCAWTQSYEAFFGQGTRLTVV.

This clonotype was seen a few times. The CDR3 coding sequence is TGTGCCAGCAGTTTATACTCGGGACTAGCGGGATCCGAGCAGTACTTC. This sequence encodes CASSLYSGLAGSEQYF. J is TRBJ2-7 and V is TRBV12-3 or TRBV12-4, with 13 bases identical to TRBD2. The CDR3 has 16 residues. With 2 bases clipped from V and 6 bases from J, the junction kept 7 bases outside the gene matches.

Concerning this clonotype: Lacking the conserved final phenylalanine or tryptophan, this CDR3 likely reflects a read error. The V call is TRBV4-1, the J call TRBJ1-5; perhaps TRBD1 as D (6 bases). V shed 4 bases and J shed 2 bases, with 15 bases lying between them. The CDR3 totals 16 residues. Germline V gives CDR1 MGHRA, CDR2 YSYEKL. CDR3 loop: CASSPGEGGGNQPQHL. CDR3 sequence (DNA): TGCGCCAGCAGCCCAGGGGAGGGAGGGGGCAATCAGCCCCAGCATCTT.

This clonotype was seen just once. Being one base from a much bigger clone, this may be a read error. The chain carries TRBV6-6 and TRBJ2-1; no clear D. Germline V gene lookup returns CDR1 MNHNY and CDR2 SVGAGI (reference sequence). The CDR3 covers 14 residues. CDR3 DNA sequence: TGTGCCAGCAGTCCCCTGGGGTCCTACAATGAGCAGCTCTTC. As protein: CASSPLGSYNEQLF.

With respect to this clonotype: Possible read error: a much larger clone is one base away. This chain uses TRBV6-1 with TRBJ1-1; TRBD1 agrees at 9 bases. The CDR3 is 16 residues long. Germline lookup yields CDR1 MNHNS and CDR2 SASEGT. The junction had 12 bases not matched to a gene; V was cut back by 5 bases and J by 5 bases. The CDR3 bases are TGTGCCAGCAGTCCAAGCCGGGACAGGGAGAAGACTGAAGCTTTCTTT. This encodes CASSPSRDREKTEAFF.

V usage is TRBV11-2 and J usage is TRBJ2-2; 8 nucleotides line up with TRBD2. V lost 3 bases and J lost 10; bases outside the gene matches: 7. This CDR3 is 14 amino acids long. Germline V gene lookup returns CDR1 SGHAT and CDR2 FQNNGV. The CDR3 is CASSFGAGASELFF. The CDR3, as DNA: TGTGCCAGCAGCTTTGGAGCGGGAGCCTCGGAGCTGTTTTTT.

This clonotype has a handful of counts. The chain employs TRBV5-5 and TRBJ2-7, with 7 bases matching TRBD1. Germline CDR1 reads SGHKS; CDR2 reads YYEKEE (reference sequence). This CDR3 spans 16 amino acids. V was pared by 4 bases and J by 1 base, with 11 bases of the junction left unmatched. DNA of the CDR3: TGTGCCAGCAGCGAAAAACAGGGGCGATATTCCTACGAGCAGTACTTC. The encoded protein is CASSEKQGRYSYEQYF.

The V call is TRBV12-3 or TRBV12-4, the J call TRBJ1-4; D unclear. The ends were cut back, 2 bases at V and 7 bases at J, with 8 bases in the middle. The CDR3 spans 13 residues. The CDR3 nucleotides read TGTGCCAGCAGTTTAACGGGCGCTGAAAAACTGTTTTTT. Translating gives CASSLTGAEKLFF.